This T cell receptor (beta chain) was identified in a study of preoperative IRX-2 immunotherapy in early breast cancer. Using immunoSEQ multiplex PCR, the repertoire was profiled, and TCRdb retains in-frame clones only, with some absent. The sample holds around 34,000 clones; roughly 80% are singletons and the top ten take around 2.6%. The treatment was: preoperative locoregional IRX-2 cytokine immunotherapy. V lost 4 bases, J lost 2 bases, and 6 bases lay in between. From germline, CDR1 is MDHEN and CDR2 SYDVKM. The CDR3 loop spans 12 amino acids. The clonotype comes from a human donor with breast cancer. The specimen was lymph node tissue, collected from a patient treated with IRX-2 immunotherapy. The chain couples TRBV28 to TRBJ2-7; D remains unclear. For the CDR3, the DNA is TGTGCCAGCAGTTCAACAACCTACGAGCAGTACTTC. Translated, it gives CASSSTTYEQYF.